This T cell receptor (beta chain) was identified during a study of blood T cell repertoires in COVID-19. Study details: There were acute and convalescent COVID-19 samples, and they came from the United States, Italy and Spain. T cells, B-cell-depleted T cells, or PBMCs provided the cDNA or gDNA that served as material.

CDR3 size: 14 residues. Looked up from germline, CDR1 is MGHDK and CDR2 is SYGVNS. V was trimmed by 4 bases and J by 2 bases, leaving 11 bases between them. Per the authors' pipeline: For nucleated cells, counts were estimated from reference gene primer amplification. The data were produced by immunoSEQ multiplex PCR, yet TCRdb's version contains in-frame clones alone and is incomplete. V and J calls and clone size are copied from that table; D and trimming were computed from the DNA. The sample lists 300,000 to 450,000 clones; around nine tenths were seen once. The specimen sequenced was peripheral blood. The clonotype originates from a human donor in a cohort sampled during active COVID-19. The chain is built from TRBV25-1 and TRBJ1-1; D not resolved. The CDR3 reads CASSGHEGNTEAFF. Here the CDR3 DNA reads TGTGCCAGCAGTGGGCATGAGGGTAACACTGAAGCTTTCTTT.